Following are 28 T cell receptor beta chains from one sample sequenced in a study of blood T cell repertoires in COVID-19. Data came from immunoSEQ multiplex PCR; TCRdb stores just in-frame clones and leaves some out. The profile shows 100,000 to 150,000 clones, 60% to 80% of them singletons. Source material: peripheral blood. These receptor sequences come from a woman in her seventies with acute or convalescent COVID-19.

This chain uses TRBV19 with TRBJ1-2, with 7 bases lining up with TRBD1. The CDR3 loop spans 15 amino acids. The germline V gene has CDR1 LNHDA and CDR2 SQIVND (reference sequence). Trimming cost V 5 bases and J 2 bases; bases outside gene matches: 8. CDR3 nucleotide sequence: TGTGCCAGTAGTGTGGGACAGACAGGGAACTATGGCTACACCTTC. Translating gives CASSVGQTGNYGYTF.

The genes are TRBV11-2 and TRBJ2-1; TRBD2 aligns across 7 bases. This CDR3 contains 14 residues. Trimming at V came to 5 bases and at J to 6 bases, leaving 7 bases not matched to a gene. CDR1 and CDR2 (germline): SGHAT, FQNNGV. The CDR3 nucleotides are TGTGCCAGCAGCCTACCTGGGGGGGGCAATGAGCAGTTCTTC. Translation gives CASSLPGGGNEQFF.

The rearrangement joins TRBV28 to TRBJ1-2; TRBD1 agrees at 9 bases. CDR1 is MDHEN, CDR2 SYDVKM, per germline. The V segment lost 3 bases and the J segment 9 bases; nucleotides outside the gene matches: 5. This CDR3 contains 13 residues. The CDR3 here is CASSLGQGNRYTF. The CDR3 nucleotides are TGTGCCAGCAGTTTGGGACAGGGAAACCGCTACACCTTC.

The rearrangement uses TRBV2 and TRBJ2-7; D not certain. Trimming cost V 7 bases and J 3 bases, with 7 bases left between them. This CDR3 spans 11 amino acids. Germline assignment: CDR1 SNHLY and CDR2 FYNNEI. Here the CDR3 reads CASMSYYEQYF. Written as DNA, the CDR3 is TGTGCCAGCATGTCTTACTACGAGCAGTACTTC.

In this sample, this clone turned up a few times. One end of the junction fails to match germline, which may point to a read error. CDR3 nucleotides: TGTGCCAGCAGCGCCCGACGACAGTCTGGAAACCCCATATATTTT. This encodes CASSARRQSGNPIYF. The V and J genes are TRBV9 and TRBJ1-3, with D possibly matching TRBD1 (5 bases). The CDR3 runs 15 residues. The germline CDR1 and CDR2 sequences are SGDLS and YYNGEE.

The genes are TRBV11-2 and TRBJ2-3, with D perhaps matching TRBD2 (5 bases). V lost 1 base to trimming and J lost 6 bases, with 11 bases between them. CDR1 and CDR2 from the germline V gene are SGHAT and FQNNGV. The CDR3 consists of 14 residues. CDR3 sequence: CASSLALVADTQYF. CDR3 nucleotides: TGTGCCAGCAGCTTAGCCCTCGTAGCGGATACGCAGTATTTT.

This clone has a handful of counts. V usage is TRBV6-2 or TRBV6-3 and J usage is TRBJ2-7, with TRBD1 matching over 8 bases. V was pared by 5 bases and J by 2 bases, with 11 bases of the junction left unmatched. Per germline, CDR1 MNHEY and CDR2 SVGEGT. CDR3 length: 16 residues. The CDR3 sequence is CASSNDLDRVTYEQYF. DNA for the CDR3: TGTGCCAGCAGTAATGACTTGGACAGGGTGACCTACGAGCAGTACTTC.

CDR3: CASSPPEDTQYF. The CDR3 coding sequence is TGCGCCAGCAGCCCGCCGGAGGATACGCAGTATTTT. The chain uses TRBV5-1 and TRBJ2-3; D is ambiguous. CDR1 and CDR2 (germline): SGHRS, YFSETQ. This CDR3 is built from 12 residues. Between the trimmed V and J ends, which lost 4 bases and 6 bases, there was a span of 9 bases.

The rearrangement uses TRBV4-3 and TRBJ2-7; D call uncertain. The germline CDR1 and CDR2 sequences are LGHNA and YSLEER. V lost 1 base and J 3 bases, leaving 13 bases between the germline ends. This CDR3 has 15 residues. The CDR3 is CASSQVLGGFYEQYF. In DNA form, the CDR3 reads TGCGCCAGCAGCCAAGTACTCGGCGGCTTCTACGAGCAGTACTTC.

As for this clone: Other DNA sequences from this sample encode an identical CDR3 as well. The chain combines TRBV11-2 with TRBJ1-5; TRBD1 matches at 7 bases. Germline values: CDR1 SGHAT, CDR2 FQNNGV. V lost 8 bases to trimming and J lost 4 bases; unmatched junction nucleotides: 11. The CDR3 extends over 15 amino acids. The CDR3 region has the DNA TGTGCCAGCTCACCAGGGGGAATAGGTAATCAGCCCCAGCATTTT. This codes for CASSPGGIGNQPQHF.

This clone was seen only once. The chain carries TRBV11-2 and TRBJ1-2, with 10 bases matching TRBD1. This CDR3 spans 14 amino acids. Germline assignment: CDR1 SGHAT and CDR2 FQNNGV. The V and J ends lost 5 bases and 7 bases, in that order; junction bases with no gene match: 7. CDR3: CASSRDRGVGGYTF. CDR3 nucleotide sequence: TGTGCCAGCAGCCGGGACAGGGGAGTAGGTGGCTACACCTTC.

Here the CDR3 DNA reads TGTGCCAGCAGTCCGGTGGCCCTGCCAGGGGGCGCAGAGACCCAGTACTTC. It is translated as CASSPVALPGGAETQYF. The J gene is TRBJ2-5, the V gene TRBV27; 8 bases map to TRBD1. The V and J ends lost 5 bases and 4 bases, in that order; junction bases with no gene match: 15. The CDR3 spans 17 residues. Germline V gene data show CDR1 as MNHEY and CDR2 as SMNVEV (reference sequence).

This clone was seen repeatedly, ten times or more. This chain links TRBV30 with TRBJ1-1; D is perhaps TRBD1 (5 bases). The germline V and J ends were trimmed by 3 bases and 2 bases, with 13 bases remaining between them. There are 14 residues in the CDR3. The V gene's germline CDR1 is GTSNPN and CDR2 SVGIG (reference sequence). The CDR3 DNA follows: TGTGCCTGGAGGACCGACAGATTCAACACTGAAGCTTTCTTT. Translation: CAWRTDRFNTEAFF. The full variable domain, in which reference TRBV30 and TRBJ1-1 provide the parts outside the CDR3, is SQTIHQWPATLVQPVGSPLSLECTVEGTSNPNLYWYRQAAGRGLQLLFYSVGIGQISSEVPQNLSASRPQDRQFILSSKKLLLSDSGFYLCAWRTDRFNTEAFFGQGTRLTVV.

This chain links TRBV7-8 with TRBJ2-1; TRBD2 aligns across 11 bases. In germline, CDR1 is SGHVS, CDR2 FQNEAQ. Unmatched junction bases numbered 7, after V lost 4 bases and J lost 8 bases. The CDR3 covers 15 residues. The CDR3 DNA reads TGTGCCAGCAGCTCCCTAGCGGGGGGTTGGGATGAGCAGTTCTTC. Its protein is CASSSLAGGWDEQFF.

The chain is built from TRBV9 and TRBJ2-1; D remains ambiguous. The CDR3 runs to 16 residues. V lost 4 bases and J lost 6, with 20 bases in between. CDR1 is SGDLS, CDR2 YYNGEE, per germline. The CDR3 sequence: CASSPSVSFRRNEQFF. As DNA, the CDR3 is TGTGCCAGCAGCCCTAGTGTGAGTTTCAGACGCAATGAGCAGTTCTTC.

V gene TRBV11-2 combines with J gene TRBJ1-1, with D uncertain. V was clipped by 5 bases and J by 8 bases, with 18 bases between them. Germline loops: CDR1 SGHAT, CDR2 FQNNGV. There are 14 residues in the CDR3. The CDR3 nucleotides read TGTGCCAGCAGCCCATTCTCCGCCACGGGGGAAGCTTTCTTT. This translates into CASSPFSATGEAFF. Drawing the rest from reference TRBV11-2 and TRBJ1-1, the complete variable domain is EAGVAQSPRYKIIEKRQSVAFWCNPISGHATLYWYQQILGQGPKLLIQFQNNGVVDDSQLPKDRFSAERLKGVDSTLKIQPAKLEDSAVYLCASSPFSATGEAFFGQGTRLTVV.

The chain combines TRBV5-4 with TRBJ2-5, with 10 bases lining up with TRBD2. Germline lookup yields CDR1 SGHNT and CDR2 YYREEE (reference sequence). The CDR3 contains 15 residues. V shed 4 bases, J shed 5 bases, and the junction held 8 bases outside the gene matches. The CDR3: CASSRGAGGLETQYF. The CDR3, as DNA: TGTGCCAGCAGCCGCGGAGCGGGGGGGCTGGAGACCCAGTACTTC.

V is TRBV6-5 and J is TRBJ1-6, with 8 nucleotides matching TRBD1. The germline gives CDR1 MNHEY, CDR2 SVGAGI. With V trimmed by 7 bases and J by 6 bases, 5 bases remained unmatched. This CDR3 has 14 residues. The CDR3 sequence is CASMKTGVNSPLHF. Here the CDR3 DNA reads TGTGCCAGCATGAAGACAGGGGTTAATTCACCCCTCCACTTT.

This chain connects TRBV15 to TRBJ2-5; 13 bases align to TRBD2. Per the germline V gene, CDR1 is LNHNV and CDR2 is YYDKDF (reference sequence). The CDR3 loop spans 20 amino acids. V shed 0 bases and J 4 bases; nucleotides not matched to a gene: 14. CDR3 region: CATSRDPGLAGTSLLETQYF. DNA of the CDR3: TGTGCCACCAGCAGAGATCCGGGACTAGCGGGAACCTCTCTCTTAGAGACCCAGTACTTC.

This rearrangement joins TRBV7-8 to TRBJ1-3, with D perhaps matching TRBD1 (6 bases). This CDR3 is 13 amino acids long. Trimming pared 5 bases from V and 6 bases from J, leaving 11 bases between. The germline V gene encodes CDR1 SGHVS and CDR2 FQNEAQ. The chain's CDR3 is CASSQHRENTIYF. The DNA of the CDR3 is TGTGCCAGCAGCCAACACAGGGAAAACACCATATATTTT.

This clone was seen a handful of times. The rearrangement links TRBV19 to TRBJ2-1; 15 bases match TRBD2. The CDR3 consists of 16 residues. V dropped 4 bases and J dropped 8; count of bases not matched to a gene: 6. Germline lookup yields CDR1 LNHDA and CDR2 SQIVND (reference sequence). In nucleotides, the CDR3 is TGTGCCAGTAGTACAGGACTAGCGGGGGGGCCGCATGAGCAGTTCTTC. The encoded protein is CASSTGLAGGPHEQFF.

This clone was seen at least ten times. The genes are TRBV28 and TRBJ1-1; 7 positions match TRBD1. Germline CDR1 reads MDHEN; CDR2 reads SYDVKM. Germline trimming cut 6 bases from V and 6 bases from J; bases unmatched to any gene: 13. There are 15 residues in the CDR3. The chain's CDR3 is CASSLARGRRPEAFF. The DNA for the CDR3 is TGTGCCAGCAGCCTAGCAAGGGGGCGTCGCCCTGAAGCTTTCTTT.

The chain carries TRBV5-4 and TRBJ2-3; 11 positions agree with TRBD2. The CDR3 contains 16 residues. The ends lost 1 base at V and 6 bases at J; junction bases unmatched: 7. Per germline, CDR1 SGHNT and CDR2 YYREEE (reference sequence). The chain's CDR3 is CASSLLSGRAFDTQYF. In nucleotides, the CDR3 is TGTGCCAGCAGCTTGCTTAGCGGGAGGGCTTTTGATACGCAGTATTTT.

The chain joins TRBV27 to TRBJ1-2; a possible D gene is TRBD1 (6 bases). This CDR3 spans 14 amino acids. V lost 3 bases, J lost 7 bases, and 15 bases lay in between. Germline CDR1 is MNHEY and CDR2 is SMNVEV (reference sequence). The CDR3 reads CASSFAGGVAGYTF. The CDR3 DNA is TGTGCCAGCAGTTTCGCGGGGGGCGTAGCTGGCTACACCTTC.

This clone showed up many times. The V and J genes are TRBV5-4 and TRBJ2-7; 7 nucleotides agree with TRBD1. The junction had 2 bases not matched to a gene; V was cut back by 3 bases and J by 2 bases. Germline-derived CDR1 and CDR2 are SGHNT and YYREEE (reference sequence). The CDR3 consists of 13 residues. The CDR3 DNA follows: TGTGCCAGCAGCTGGGACAGAGCCTACGAGCAGTACTTC. Translating it yields CASSWDRAYEQYF.

This clone was counted a few times. The V call is TRBV6-2 or TRBV6-3, the J call TRBJ1-1; D perhaps matches TRBD1 (6 bases). Trimming shortened V by 2 bases and J by 3 bases, and 16 bases separated the two germline ends. Germline CDR1 MNHEY, CDR2 SVGEGT. The CDR3 is 16 residues long. The CDR3 coding sequence is TGTGCCAGCAGTTACCGACCCCCTGGACAGCACACTGAAGCTTTCTTT. This gives the protein CASSYRPPGQHTEAFF.

This sequence joins TRBV24-1 and TRBJ2-1; 7 bases are shared with TRBD2. CDR1 and CDR2 (germline): KGHDR, SFDVKD. The CDR3 totals 15 residues. V gave up 1 base and J gave up 15 bases; unmatched junction bases: 14. The CDR3 reads CATSDFDRDGEGMFF. The CDR3 DNA sequence: TGTGCCACCAGTGATTTTGACCGGGACGGGGAGGGCATGTTCTTC.

This clone has only a few counts. The chain is built from TRBV27 and TRBJ1-6, with D uncertain. Trimming shortened V by 1 base and J by 7 bases, and 17 bases separated the two germline ends. This CDR3 spans 17 amino acids. Germline CDR1 reads MNHEY; CDR2 reads SMNVEV (reference sequence). This CDR3 reads CASSLLIPGAFNSPLHF. In DNA form, the CDR3 reads TGTGCCAGCAGTTTATTAATCCCCGGAGCTTTCAATTCACCCCTCCACTTT.